This T cell receptor (beta chain) was recorded in a study of shared clonotypes between healthy human individuals. Overall study findings and caveats: Investigators expected sequencing depth to affect clonotype sharing among donors.

Trimming cost V 4 bases and J 1 base; bases outside gene matches: 8. There are 18 residues in the CDR3. Germline loops: CDR1 MGHRA, CDR2 YSYEKL. Details on this clone: Its specificity is not known.

TCRdb's copy holds only in-frame clones and misses some; the assay was immunoSEQ multiplex PCR. The table shows hundreds of thousands of clones, with around 73% occurring only once. The sequence derives from a woman aged 25 to 39 in good health. The V and J genes are TRBV4-1 and TRBJ2-6; 9 bases fit TRBD2. Sequenced sample: memory CD4+ T cells sorted from blood. Regarding subset: CD45RA-negative fraction. The CDR3 region is CASSLTGGRASGANVLTF. The CDR3 DNA reads TGCGCCAGCAGCCTCACTGGCGGGAGGGCTTCTGGGGCCAACGTCCTGACTTTC.